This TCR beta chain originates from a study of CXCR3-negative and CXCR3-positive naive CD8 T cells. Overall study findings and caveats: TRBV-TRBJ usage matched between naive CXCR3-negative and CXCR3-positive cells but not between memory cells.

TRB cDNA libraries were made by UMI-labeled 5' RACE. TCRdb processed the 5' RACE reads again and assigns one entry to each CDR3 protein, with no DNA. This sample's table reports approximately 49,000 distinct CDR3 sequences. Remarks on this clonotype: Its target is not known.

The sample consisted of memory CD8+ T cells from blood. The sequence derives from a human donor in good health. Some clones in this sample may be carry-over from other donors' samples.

CDR3: CSARGQGEVAEQFF. V usage is TRBV20-1 and J usage is TRBJ2-1; TCRdb's assignment of TRBD1 cannot be checked, as there is no DNA. Germline V CDR1 and CDR2: DFQATT, SNEGSKA (reference sequence). The CDR3 is made up of 14 amino acids.